This T cell receptor beta chain emerged from a study of T cells in narcolepsy. The overall study: Healthy controls were enrolled alongside patients with narcolepsy type 1 or type 2.

The table came from immunoSEQ multiplex PCR; TCRdb's copy has only in-frame clones and leaves some out. The table shows 35,000 to 40,000 clones, with approximately 86% occurring only once. General study results and limits: No autoreactive T cell clone sequences appeared in some memory CD4+ repertoires. Same-patient CSF and blood CD4+ T cell clonotypes included HCRT-specific and TRIB2-specific autoreactive ones. Blood of same and different patients, but not healthy controls, reportedly held recurring autoreactive clonotypes.

With regard to this clone: Its specificity is not known.

Sequencing was done on a sample of CD45RA- memory CD4+ T cells from PBMCs. The TCR originated in a human donor with narcolepsy.

CDR3 DNA sequence: TGTGCCAGCAGTTACGAATCCCGTGGGACTGAAGCTTTCTTT. This encodes CASSYESRGTEAFF. V is TRBV6-5 and J is TRBJ1-1; D call uncertain. The CDR3 sequence is 14 residues long. Between the trimmed V and J ends, which lost 2 bases and 5 bases, there was a span of 12 bases. CDR1 is MNHEY, CDR2 SVGAGI, per germline.